The clone carrying this T cell receptor (beta chain) has a handful of counts. What it binds is unknown. These data belong to a study of T cells after yellow fever vaccination. As for the study in general: SMART-Seq v4 Ultra Low Input handled preparation of low-cell-number fractions. Findings and caveats of the study: In FACS-sorted repertoires, abundant clonotypes from the bulk population could appear as contaminants. Booster samples showed a return of most primary-vaccination clones (roughly 96% CD4, 88% CD8).

The CDR3 has 14 amino acids. Germline V gives CDR1 MDHEN, CDR2 SYDVKM. With 5 bases clipped from V and 14 bases from J, the junction kept 8 bases outside the gene matches. The 5'RACE template-switching step produced TCR cDNA and added a universal primer site and UMIs. A single record per CDR3 protein comes from TCRdb applying MiXCR to the 5' RACE reads. This sample has around 300,000 distinct CDR3 sequences; approximately 4% occur once, and the top ten carry roughly 24%. This chain links TRBV28 with TRBJ1-6; 11 bases are a match to TRBD1. The clonotype originates from a man in his late teens or twenties who received the YFV17D yellow fever vaccine. This material consisted of PBMCs, taken 5 days after the yellow fever booster vaccination. This CDR3 is CASSPGTGGMSLHF. Written as DNA, the CDR3 is TGTGCCAGCAGTCCCGGGACAGGGGGAATGTCCCTCCACTTT.